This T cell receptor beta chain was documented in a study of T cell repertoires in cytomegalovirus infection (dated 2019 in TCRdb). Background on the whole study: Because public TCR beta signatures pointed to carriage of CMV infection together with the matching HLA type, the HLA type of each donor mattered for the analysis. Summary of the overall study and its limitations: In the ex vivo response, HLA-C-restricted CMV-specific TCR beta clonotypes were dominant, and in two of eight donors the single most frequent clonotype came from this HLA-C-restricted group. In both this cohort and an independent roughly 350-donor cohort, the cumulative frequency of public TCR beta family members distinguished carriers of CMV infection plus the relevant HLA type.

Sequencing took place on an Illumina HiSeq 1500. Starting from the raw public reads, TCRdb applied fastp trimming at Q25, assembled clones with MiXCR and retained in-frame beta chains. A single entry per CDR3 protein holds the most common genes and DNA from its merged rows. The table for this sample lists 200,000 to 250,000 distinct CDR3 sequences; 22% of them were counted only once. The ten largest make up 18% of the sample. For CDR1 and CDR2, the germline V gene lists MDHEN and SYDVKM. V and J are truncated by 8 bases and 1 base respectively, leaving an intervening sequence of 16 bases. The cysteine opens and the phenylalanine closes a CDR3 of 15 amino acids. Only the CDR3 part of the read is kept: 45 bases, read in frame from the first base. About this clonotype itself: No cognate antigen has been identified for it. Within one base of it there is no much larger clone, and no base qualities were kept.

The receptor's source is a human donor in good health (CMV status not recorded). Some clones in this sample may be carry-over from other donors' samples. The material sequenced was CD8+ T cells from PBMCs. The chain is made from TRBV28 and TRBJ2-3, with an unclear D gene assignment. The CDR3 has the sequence CASRSRVAGTDTQYF. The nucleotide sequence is TGTGCCAGCCGCTCTAGGGTGGCGGGCACAGATACGCAGTATTTT.